These 9 T cell receptor beta chains were sequenced from one sample in a study of post-analysis software for immune sequencing data. TCR beta libraries were prepared from cDNA with unique molecular identifiers. TCRdb redid the calling of the PCR reads with MiXCR, one entry per CDR3 protein. The sample records approximately 400,000 distinct CDR3 sequences, approximately 33% being singletons. Study-wide results and limits: Higher frequency in patients than in controls was seen for five TRBV segments, with TRBV5-6, TRBV5-1 and TRBV20-1 among them.

For these receptors, no antigen is known. The sequencing input was blood. The receptor source for this set is a girl between 5 and 17 years old with multiple sclerosis.

This clonotype was detected only a few times. V gene TRBV5-1 combines with J gene TRBJ2-1; TRBD1 matches 7 bases. Germline V gene sequence: CDR1 SGHRS, CDR2 YFSETQ. This CDR3 has 15 amino acids. V shed 1 base and J 6 bases; nucleotides not matched to a gene: 7. The CDR3 coding sequence is TGCGCCAGCAGCTTGACAGTGGGACAGAGCAATGAGCAGTTCTTC. Protein product: CASSLTVGQSNEQFF.

In its sample, this clonotype was seen a few times. This chain joins TRBV12-3 or TRBV12-4 and TRBJ2-7; 7 positions agree with TRBD1. This CDR3 spans 12 amino acids. After removal of 6 bases from V and 5 bases from J, the junction contained 4 bases not matched to a gene. The CDR3 protein is CASRSQGNEQYF. The CDR3 DNA is TGTGCCAGCAGATCACAGGGGAACGAGCAGTACTTC.

The genes are TRBV9 and TRBJ2-5, with TRBD1 matching over 8 bases. CDR1 SGDLS and CDR2 YYNGEE come from the germline V gene. J lost 3 bases, V lost 0 bases, and 4 bases had no gene match. The CDR3 loop spans 15 amino acids. The DNA for the CDR3 is TGTGCCAGCAGCGTAGCAGGGGGCCACGAAGAGACCCAGTACTTC. It encodes CASSVAGGHEETQYF. Using reference TRBV9 and TRBJ2-5 for the parts outside the CDR3, the full variable domain is DSGVTQTPKHLITATGQRVTLRCSPRSGDLSVYWYQQSLDQGLQFLIQYYNGEERAKGNILERFSAQQFPDLHSELNLSSLELGDSALYFCASSVAGGHEETQYFGPGTRLLVL.

CDR3 residues: CASSWTGSYGYTF. The CDR3 DNA sequence: TGTGCCAGCAGCTGGACAGGTTCCTATGGCTACACCTTC. The V call is TRBV7-9, the J call TRBJ1-2, with TRBD1 matching over 7 bases. V was pared by 4 bases and J by 4 bases, with 3 bases of the junction left unmatched. CDR3 size: 13 residues. Germline assignment: CDR1 SEHNR and CDR2 FQNEAQ (reference sequence).

The genes are TRBV18 and TRBJ2-5; D is unresolved. CDR1 is KGHSH, CDR2 LQKENI, per germline. CDR3 length equals 13 residues. V was shortened by 3 bases and J by 2 bases, with 7 bases between the two germline ends. The chain's CDR3 is CASSPSRQETQYF. The CDR3 DNA is TGTGCCAGCTCACCTTCCAGACAAGAGACCCAGTACTTC.

The V call is TRBV7-2, the J call TRBJ2-5, with D perhaps matching TRBD1 or TRBD2 (7 bases each). Germline V CDR1 and CDR2: SGHTA, FQGNSA. V was cut by 5 bases and J by 0 bases, with 16 bases left in between. CDR3 size: 16 residues. Here the CDR3 DNA reads TGTGCCAGCAGCGAGCAGGGGGGGCACAACCAAGAGACCCAGTACTTC. It yields the protein CASSEQGGHNQETQYF.

This clonotype was detected a few times. This chain connects TRBV4-1 to TRBJ2-1; D perhaps matches TRBD1 (6 bases). The ends were cut back, 7 bases at V and 3 bases at J, with 16 bases in the middle. This CDR3 is 15 amino acids long. Germline CDR1 MGHRA, CDR2 YSYEKL. CDR3 protein: CASTLTGSGYNEQFF. The CDR3 DNA reads TGCGCCAGCACGCTCACAGGGTCGGGCTACAATGAGCAGTTCTTC.

The CDR3 loop reads CASSLQPGNTEAFF. The DNA for the CDR3 is TGCGCCAGCAGCCTCCAACCGGGAAACACTGAAGCTTTCTTT. V and J are TRBV4-3 and TRBJ1-1; D gene uncertain. V was trimmed by 4 bases and J by 2 bases, leaving 11 bases between them. The CDR3 consists of 14 residues. Germline CDR1 is LGHNA and CDR2 is YSLEER.

This sequence joins TRBV2 and TRBJ2-1; TRBD2 matches at 14 bases. J was trimmed by 1 base and V by 0 bases; bases with no gene match: 5. The CDR3 has 19 residues. Germline-derived CDR1 and CDR2 are SNHLY and FYNNEI. This chain's CDR3 is CASSEAYWTSGGSYNEQFF. As DNA, the CDR3 is TGTGCCAGCAGTGAAGCGTATTGGACTAGCGGGGGGTCCTACAATGAGCAGTTCTTC.